These T cell receptor beta chains were read from a single sample in a study of T cells in Graves' hyperthyroidism and ophthalmopathy. TCRdb processed the multiplex PCR reads anew with MiXCR; each CDR3 protein has one entry. The sample lists 600,000 or so distinct CDR3 sequences, roughly 50% occurring once. The sample was peripheral blood or thyroid tissue (not recorded which). All receptors derive from a woman between 18 and 29 years old with Graves' hyperthyroidism. CDR3s include the opening cysteine and the closing phenylalanine or tryptophan. The order of the fields is V gene, D gene, J gene, clone size, CDR3 DNA, CDR3 protein. D genes are given only for firm matches. Clone size is shown for a subset of rows, as once, few, many or a class of expanded clone.

TRBV19	NA	TRBJ1-2	NA	TGTGCCAGTAATCCAAGAGGCGCGCATAACTATGGCTACACCTTC	CASNPRGAHNYGYTF
TRBV2	NA	TRBJ1-2	few	TGTGCCAGCAGCGCTCAAGGGGTGGGCTATGGCTACACCTTC	CASSAQGVGYGYTF
TRBV29-1	TRBD1	TRBJ1-2	NA	TGCAGCGCCAGCAGCTTACAGGGGTATGGCTACACCTTC	CSASSLQGYGYTF
TRBV9	TRBD2	TRBJ2-5	many	TGTGCCAGCAGCGCCCGTGGAGGACTAGCGGGACTAGAGACCCAGTACTTC	CASSARGGLAGLETQYF
TRBV7-3	NA	TRBJ1-1	many	TGTGCCAGCAGCTTAACGGCCCTGCGGAACACTGAAGCTTTCTTT	CASSLTALRNTEAFF
TRBV7-9	NA	TRBJ1-1	few	TGTGCCAGCAGCATAGGGTCGGGCACTGAAGCTTTCTTT	CASSIGSGTEAFF
TRBV13	TRBD2	TRBJ2-7	NA	TGTGCCAGTGCCAGACTAGCCTCCTACGAGCAGTACTTC	CASARLASYEQYF
TRBV2	NA	TRBJ2-7	once	TGTGCCAGCAGTGAAGCATACACCCCCTACGAGCAGTACTTC	CASSEAYTPYEQYF
TRBV9	NA	TRBJ1-6	many	TGTGCCAGCAGCGTAAACTCTGCTAATTCACCCCTCCACTTT	CASSVNSANSPLHF
TRBV7-7	NA	TRBJ1-2	NA	TGTGCTAGCAGCCTGCATCAGGACCGAGGGGCCTATGGCTACACCTTC	CASSLHQDRGAYGYTF
TRBV24-1	TRBD2	TRBJ2-1	NA	TGTGCCACCAGTGATTTTACCGGGACTAGCGTATACAATGAGCAGTTCTTC	CATSDFTGTSVYNEQFF
TRBV7-3	NA	TRBJ2-3	NA	TGTGCCAGCAGTCCTCCAAGGGGTACGCAGTATTTT	CASSPPRGTQYF
TRBV7-9	NA	TRBJ1-5	NA	TGTGCCACCAGTACAGGGAAGAATCAGCCCCAGCATTTT	CATSTGKNQPQHF
TRBV7-9	TRBD1	TRBJ2-7	many	TGTGCCAGCAGCTTGGAGACAGGGTCCTACGAGCAGTACTTC	CASSLETGSYEQYF
TRBV19	TRBD2	TRBJ2-2	NA	TGTGCCAGGAACGGGAGGACGAACGGGGAGCTGTTTTTT	CARNGRTNGELFF
TRBV29-1	NA	TRBJ1-2	many	TGCAGCGTTGGGACTACGTTCTATGGCTACACCTTC	CSVGTTFYGYTF
TRBV15	TRBD1	TRBJ2-1	NA	TGTGCCACCAGCAGAGCGGGGACAGGGGGCGGTGAGCAGTTCTTC	CATSRAGTGGGEQFF
TRBV10-1	NA	TRBJ2-5	NA	TGCGCCAGCAGTGAGTCCGGGACCCGAGGGGAGACCCAGTACTTC	CASSESGTRGETQYF
TRBV2	NA	TRBJ2-7	NA	TGTGCCAGCAGTGGAAGGACAGCCAGCACCCAGTACTTC	CASSGRTASTQYF
TRBV7-2	NA	TRBJ1-5	few	TGTGCCAGCAGCTTAATGGGGATTAGCAATCAGCCCCAGCATTTT	CASSLMGISNQPQHF
TRBV7-2	TRBD1	TRBJ2-5	NA	TGTGCCAGCAGCTTAGAATCCAGGGGGCGAGAGACCCAGTACTTC	CASSLESRGRETQYF
TRBV6-5	NA	TRBJ2-5	NA	TGTGCCAGCAGTTACTCGCCCAAGGAGACAGAGACCCAGTACTTC	CASSYSPKETETQYF
TRBV20-1	NA	TRBJ2-5	NA	TGCAGTGCTAGAAAACGACTGCAAGAGACCCAGTACTTC	CSARKRLQETQYF
TRBV7-2	NA	TRBJ2-2	many	TGTGCCAGCGGGGGGATTTACACCGGGGAGCTGTTTTTT	CASGGIYTGELFF
TRBV29-1	NA	TRBJ1-1	many	TGCAGCGCTGGGGTAGGGATGAACACTGAAGCTTTCTTT	CSAGVGMNTEAFF
TRBV29-1	TRBD1	TRBJ1-6	NA	TGCAGCGTGCGACAGGGGGGAGGTTCACCCCTCCACTTT	CSVRQGGGSPLHF
TRBV7-8	NA	TRBJ1-2	few	TGTGCCAGCAGCTTAGATGGGGGAAGGAGGGACTATGGCTACACCTTC	CASSLDGGRRDYGYTF
TRBV7-6	NA	TRBJ2-7	NA	TGTGCCAGCTCCCCGAGTTTGGGGACCTACGAGCAGTACTTC	CASSPSLGTYEQYF
TRBV20-1	NA	TRBJ1-6	few	TGCAGTGCGGGAAATAGGGAATTCAATTCACCCCTCCACTTT	CSAGNREFNSPLHF
TRBV2	TRBD2	TRBJ2-7	few	TGTGCCAGCAGTTACCGTCAGGGTAGCGGGGGATACTTC	CASSYRQGSGGYF
TRBV14	TRBD2	TRBJ2-7	NA	TGTGCCAGCAGCCAAGAAAGGCTAGCGGGGATCTACGAGCAGTGCTTC	CASSQERLAGIYEQCF
TRBV7-6	NA	TRBJ2-3	few	TGTGCCAGCAGCTTAGCGATGGCGGAAGATACGCAGTATTTT	CASSLAMAEDTQYF
TRBV10-3	NA	TRBJ2-7	NA	TGTGCCATCAGTTACGTACAGGCAAGCTCCTACGAGCAGTACTTC	CAISYVQASSYEQYF
TRBV15	NA	TRBJ1-2	NA	TGTGCCACCAGCAGACCATTGGTGGCGACGGCTACTCAGGAGGGCTACACCTTC	CATSRPLVATATQEGYTF
TRBV9	NA	TRBJ1-2	few	TGTGCCAGCAGTCCGGGCCCCTACTATGGCTACACCTTC	CASSPGPYYGYTF
TRBV29-1	NA	TRBJ1-4	NA	TGCAGCGTGTATCCGGGACAACCCAATGAAAAACTGTTTTTT	CSVYPGQPNEKLFF
TRBV7-6	TRBD2	TRBJ2-7	NA	TGTGCCAGCAGCCCAGGTGTTAGCGGGATATACGAGCAGTACTTC	CASSPGVSGIYEQYF
TRBV7-2	NA	TRBJ2-5	NA	TGTGCCAGCAGCGCCACGGGTGCTGGGGAGACCCAGTACTTC	CASSATGAGETQYF
TRBV20-1	NA	TRBJ1-4	NA	TGCAGTGCCCCGACAGGTTCAGATGAAAAACTGTTTTTT	CSAPTGSDEKLFF
TRBV5-1	TRBD1	TRBJ2-5	NA	TGCGCCAGCAGCTTGGTGGGACAGGCAGAGACCCAGTACTTC	CASSLVGQAETQYF
TRBV24-1	TRBD1	TRBJ2-5	many	TGTGCCACCAGTCCTCGACAGGGGCAAGAGACCCAGTACTTC	CATSPRQGQETQYF